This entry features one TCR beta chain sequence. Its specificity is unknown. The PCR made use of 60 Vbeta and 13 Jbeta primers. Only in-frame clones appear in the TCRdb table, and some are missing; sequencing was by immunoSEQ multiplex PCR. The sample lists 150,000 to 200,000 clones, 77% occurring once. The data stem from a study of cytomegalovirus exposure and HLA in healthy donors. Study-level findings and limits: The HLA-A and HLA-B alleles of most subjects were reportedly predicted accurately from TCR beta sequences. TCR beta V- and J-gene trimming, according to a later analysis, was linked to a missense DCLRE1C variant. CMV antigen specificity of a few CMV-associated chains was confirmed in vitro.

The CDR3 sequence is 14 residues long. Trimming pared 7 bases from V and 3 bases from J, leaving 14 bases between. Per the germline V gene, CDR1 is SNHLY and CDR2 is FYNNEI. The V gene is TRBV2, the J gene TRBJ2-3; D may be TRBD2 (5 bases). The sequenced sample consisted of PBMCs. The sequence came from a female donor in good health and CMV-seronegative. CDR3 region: CASTPWGVTDTQYF. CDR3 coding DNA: TGTGCCAGCACCCCTTGGGGAGTTACAGATACGCAGTATTTT. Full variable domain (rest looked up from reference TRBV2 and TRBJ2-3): EPEVTQTPSHQVTQMGQEVILRCVPISNHLYFYWYRQILGQKVEFLVSFYNNEISEKSEIFDDQFSVERPDGSNFTLKIRSTKLEDSAMYFCASTPWGVTDTQYFGPGTRLTVL.